This T cell receptor (beta chain) was captured by sequencing in a study of T cells in Graves' hyperthyroidism and ophthalmopathy. The CDR3 is 15 amino acids. The J segment lost 2 bases and the V segment lost 5 bases, leaving 6 bases of the junction unmatched. CDR1 SGHAT and CDR2 FQNNGV come from the germline V gene. Diagnostic assessment was based on clinical symptoms, serum thyroxine and TRAb, thyroid ultrasound and orbital computed tomography. This clonotype was observed many times. This CDR3 is missing its conserved last phenylalanine or tryptophan, likely due to a read error. RNA transcripts served as the template for amplifying TCR beta CDR3 regions. TCR CDR3 regions were first amplified by RT-PCR with HTBI primers. TCRdb redid the calling of the multiplex PCR reads with MiXCR, one entry per CDR3 protein. Of around 240,000 distinct CDR3 sequences detected, approximately 16% appear once; the ten largest clones hold around 26%.

Sequencing used blood. This chain connects TRBV11-2 to TRBJ1-2; TRBD1 aligns across 9 bases. The clonotype originates from a woman aged 18-35 years with Graves' ophthalmopathy. The CDR3 loop is CASSHIGTGNYGYTL. CDR3 DNA sequence: TGTGCCAGCAGCCACATCGGGACAGGGAACTATGGCTACACCCTC.